The sequence of this TCR beta chain was determined in a study of technical replicates of blood from a few donors. Sequencing used immunoSEQ multiplex PCR; TCRdb keeps in-frame clones, though not all of them. Of tens of thousands of clones in the sample, almost 99% are singletons; the top ten hold around 0.22%. Deletions cut 3 bases from V and 0 bases from J, with 12 bases between. Germline lookup yields CDR1 MNHNS and CDR2 SASEGT. CDR3 length equals 16 residues. V and J are TRBV6-1 and TRBJ1-5; no clear D. Specimen: T cells isolated from PBMCs. This sequence originates from a human donor in good health. This CDR3 is CASSDLYGFSNQPQHF. The CDR3 nucleotides are TGTGCCAGCAGTGATTTGTACGGTTTTAGCAATCAGCCCCAGCATTTT.